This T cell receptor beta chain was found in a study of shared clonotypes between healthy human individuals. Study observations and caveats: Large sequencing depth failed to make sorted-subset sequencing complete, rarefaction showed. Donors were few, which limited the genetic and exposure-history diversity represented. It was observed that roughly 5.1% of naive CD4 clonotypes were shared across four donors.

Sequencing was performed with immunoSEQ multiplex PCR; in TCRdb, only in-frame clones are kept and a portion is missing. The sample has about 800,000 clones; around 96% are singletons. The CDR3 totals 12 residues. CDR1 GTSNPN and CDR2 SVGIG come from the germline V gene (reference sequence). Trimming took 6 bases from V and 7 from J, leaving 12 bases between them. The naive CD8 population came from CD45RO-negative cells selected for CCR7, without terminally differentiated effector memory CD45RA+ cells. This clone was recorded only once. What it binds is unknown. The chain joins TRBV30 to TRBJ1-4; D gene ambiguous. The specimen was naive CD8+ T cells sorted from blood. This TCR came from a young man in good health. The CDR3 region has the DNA TGTGCCTGTCCGACGGGGAGTGAAAAACTGTTTTTT. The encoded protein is CACPTGSEKLFF.